A single sample is the source of the 22 T cell receptor beta chains below, sequenced in a study of T cells after yellow fever vaccination. TCRdb re-called the 5' RACE reads through MiXCR, storing one row per CDR3 protein. Counted here are roughly 500,000 distinct CDR3 sequences, 15% to 20% occurring once; the ten biggest clones make up roughly 13%. Sequenced here: PBMCs, sampled 15 days after the yellow fever booster vaccination. Receptors originate from a man younger than 40 who received the YFV17D yellow fever vaccine.

There are a few counts of this clonotype. V gene TRBV29-1 combines with J gene TRBJ2-1; TRBD2 matches at 7 bases. Germline loops: CDR1 SQVTM, CDR2 ANQGSEA. With V trimmed by 4 bases and J by 3 bases, 3 bases remained unmatched. The CDR3 contains 13 residues. The CDR3 region has the DNA TGCAGCGTTGGTGGGGGGGTCTACAATGAGCAGTTCTTC. Amino acids: CSVGGGVYNEQFF.

The J gene is TRBJ1-6, the V gene TRBV12-3 or TRBV12-4; D is ambiguous. The length of the CDR3 is 15 residues. The V end was cut by 1 base, the J end by 3 bases, with 7 bases between. CDR3 coding DNA: TGTGCCAGCAGTTTAGAAGACCTCTATAATTCACCCCTCCACTTT. It encodes CASSLEDLYNSPLHF.

This clonotype was seen a few times. V and J are TRBV4-3 and TRBJ2-5; no reliable D call. V was clipped by 0 bases and J by 4 bases, with 9 bases between them. The CDR3 covers 14 residues. Germline V gene sequence: CDR1 LGHNA, CDR2 YSLEER. CDR3 nucleotide sequence: TGCGCCAGCAGCCAAGAAGTAGAGAGAGAGACCCAGTACTTC. It is translated as CASSQEVERETQYF.

This rearrangement joins TRBV7-2 to TRBJ2-1, with D perhaps matching TRBD1 or TRBD2 (6 bases each). Between the trimmed V and J ends, which lost 10 bases and 7 bases, there was a span of 11 bases. The CDR3 sequence is 11 residues long. CDR1 SGHTA and CDR2 FQGNSA come from the germline V gene. CDR3 DNA: TGTGCCATCCAAGGGGGGAATGAGCAGTTCTTC. Its protein product is CAIQGGNEQFF.

Only a few counts were recorded for this clonotype. CDR3 DNA sequence: TGTGCCATCACATCTTCATCCAGCGGGGGCACAGATACGCAGTATTTT. Protein sequence: CAITSSSSGGTDTQYF. The V and J genes are TRBV10-3 and TRBJ2-3, with TRBD2 matching 7 bases. Germline V CDR1 and CDR2: ENHRY, SYGVKD. The junction had 11 bases not matched to a gene; V was cut back by 7 bases and J by 1 base. The CDR3 loop spans 16 amino acids.

Points on this clonotype: An end of the junction does not agree with germline; a read error may underlie this. This chain connects TRBV20-1 to TRBJ2-7; D not certain. This CDR3 has 13 amino acids. Germline CDR1 and CDR2: DFQATT and SNEGSKA (reference sequence). The CDR3 nucleotides read TGCAGTGCCAGAGAACCGGTCCGGACCGAGCAGTACTTC. Its protein product is CSAREPVRTEQYF.

The chain uses TRBV29-1 and TRBJ2-1, with D uncertain. The CDR3 sequence is 10 residues long. The V and J ends lost 5 bases and 5 bases respectively, with 4 bases between them. Germline CDR1 reads SQVTM; CDR2 reads ANQGSEA. CDR3 sequence (DNA): TGCAGCGTTCTGGACAATGAGCAGTTCTTC. This translates into CSVLDNEQFF.

This chain joins TRBV7-9 and TRBJ2-5, with TRBD2 as a possible D gene (6 bases). The CDR3 is made up of 15 amino acids. Deletions cut 2 bases from V and 7 bases from J, with 17 bases between. Germline-derived CDR1 and CDR2 are SEHNR and FQNEAQ (reference sequence). CDR3 protein: CASSLIGEVVSTQYF. For the CDR3, the DNA is TGTGCCAGCAGCTTAATCGGGGAGGTGGTTTCGACCCAGTACTTC.

The V gene is TRBV15, the J gene TRBJ2-7; TRBD2 is a possible D gene (6 bases). Per the germline V gene, CDR1 is LNHNV and CDR2 is YYDKDF (reference sequence). V shed 9 bases and J shed 2 bases, with 14 bases lying between them. This CDR3 has 13 amino acids. The CDR3 DNA follows: TGTGCCACGTCGGCTAGCGTAACCTACGAGCAGTACTTC. Amino acid sequence: CATSASVTYEQYF.

Written as DNA, the CDR3 is TGTGCCAGCAGCTCCATCAGGGGAACCCAAGAGACCCAGTACTTC. It yields the protein CASSSIRGTQETQYF. V usage is TRBV7-2 and J usage is TRBJ2-5; tentatively, D is TRBD1 (6 bases). The CDR3 has 15 residues. The germline V gene encodes CDR1 SGHTA and CDR2 FQGNSA. The V gene lost 4 bases and the J gene lost 1 base, with 13 bases spanning the gap.

The CDR3 nucleotides are TGCAGTGCTGATCAACCTGTGGGAACCTACAATGAGCAGTTCTTC. This encodes CSADQPVGTYNEQFF. This chain uses TRBV20-1 with TRBJ2-1, with D unclear. Looked up from germline, CDR1 is DFQATT and CDR2 is SNEGSKA (reference sequence). This CDR3 region has 15 residues. Between the trimmed V and J ends, which lost 5 bases and 2 bases, there was a span of 16 bases.

This chain's CDR3 is CASRSGTGAHNSPLHF. In DNA, the CDR3 is TGTGCCAGCAGATCCGGGACAGGGGCCCACAATTCACCCCTCCACTTT. The chain uses TRBV28 and TRBJ1-6; TRBD1 aligns across 10 bases. The CDR3 consists of 16 residues. V gave up 6 bases and J gave up 7 bases; unmatched junction bases: 9. Per the germline V gene, CDR1 is MDHEN and CDR2 is SYDVKM.

This chain joins TRBV12-3 or TRBV12-4 and TRBJ2-7, with unresolved D. The CDR3 length is 14 residues. Trimming cost V 6 bases and J 2 bases, with 14 bases left between them. CDR3 amino acids: CASSGYPETYEQYF. In DNA form, the CDR3 reads TGTGCCAGCAGCGGTTACCCTGAGACCTACGAGCAGTACTTC.

J is TRBJ2-2 and V is TRBV25-1; D is unclear. The V end was cut by 5 bases, the J end by 0 bases, with 7 bases between. Per germline, CDR1 MGHDK and CDR2 SYGVNS. This CDR3 contains 14 residues. The CDR3 DNA reads as TGTGCCAGCAGTCGGCAAGCGAACACCGGGGAGCTGTTTTTT. It encodes CASSRQANTGELFF.

CDR3 sequence: CASSFGGKLFF. CDR3 DNA: TGTGCCAGCAGTTTTGGGGGAAAACTGTTTTTT. The J gene is TRBJ1-4, the V gene TRBV27; D perhaps matches TRBD1 (5 bases). The V end lost 3 bases, the J end lost 10 bases, and 6 bases lay between the germline ends. This CDR3 is 11 amino acids long. The germline gives CDR1 MNHEY, CDR2 SMNVEV (reference sequence).

As to this clonotype: A much larger clone sits a single nucleotide away, making a read error possible. The rearrangement joins TRBV20-1 to TRBJ2-1; TRBD2 matches 8 bases. Germline assignment: CDR1 DFQATT and CDR2 SNEGSKA (reference sequence). The CDR3 covers 15 residues. V dropped 1 base and J dropped 7; count of bases not matched to a gene: 9. The CDR3 sequence is CSARAGTGGSNEQFF. CDR3 sequence (DNA): TGCAGTGCTAGAGCGGGGACGGGAGGGTCAAATGAGCAGTTCTTC.

The chain combines TRBV2 with TRBJ2-2, with D perhaps given as TRBD1 or TRBD2 (6 bases each). This CDR3 has 17 amino acids. Germline assignment: CDR1 SNHLY and CDR2 FYNNEI. V was cut by 4 bases and J by 0 bases, with 15 bases left in between. CDR3 region: CASSVGAGGANTGELFF. The CDR3 DNA reads TGTGCCAGCAGTGTAGGGGCCGGGGGCGCGAACACCGGGGAGCTGTTTTTT.

The V gene is TRBV7-9, the J gene TRBJ2-3, with 9 positions matching TRBD2. The CDR3 has 16 residues. J was trimmed by 2 bases and V by 3 bases; bases with no gene match: 6. The germline gives CDR1 SEHNR, CDR2 FQNEAQ (reference sequence). CDR3 protein: CASSLRAGGPTDTQYF. The CDR3 DNA reads TGTGCCAGCAGCTTGAGGGCGGGAGGGCCCACAGATACGCAGTATTTT.

The chain employs TRBV4-3 and TRBJ2-7, with 7 bases aligning to TRBD1. Per germline, CDR1 LGHNA and CDR2 YSLEER. The CDR3 contains 15 residues. After removal of 4 bases from V and 3 bases from J, the junction contained 9 bases not matched to a gene. The CDR3 is CASSLQTGNDYEQYF. The CDR3 coding sequence is TGCGCCAGCAGCCTACAGACAGGGAACGACTACGAGCAGTACTTC.

This clonotype was seen a handful of times. V gene TRBV14 combines with J gene TRBJ2-7, with 8 bases fitting TRBD2. From germline, CDR1 is SGHDN and CDR2 FVKESK. The CDR3 contains 15 residues. Losses at the gene ends were 4 bases for V and 3 bases for J; bases not matched to a gene: 8. The CDR3 spells CASSRGAGVFYEQYF. The CDR3 DNA is TGTGCCAGCAGCCGTGGAGCGGGAGTTTTCTACGAGCAGTACTTC.

This clonotype was counted only a few times. This chain connects TRBV28 to TRBJ2-7, with TRBD1 identical over 9 bases. Germline CDR1 MDHEN, CDR2 SYDVKM. The CDR3 consists of 15 residues. Losses at the gene ends were 4 bases for V and 9 bases for J; bases not matched to a gene: 13. The CDR3, as DNA: TGTGCCAGCAGTTCCTCCGGGACAGGGCTACAGTGGCAGTACTTC. Encoded protein: CASSSSGTGLQWQYF.

This clonotype was detected only once. This chain links TRBV14 with TRBJ2-7; D possibly corresponds to TRBD2 (6 bases). CDR3 length equals 17 residues. Trimming left V 2 bases short and J 0 bases short, with 17 bases between. CDR1 and CDR2 (germline): SGHDN, FVKESK. The CDR3 DNA reads as TGTGCCAGCAGCCAAATCCGCGGGACCCAAAGCTCCTACGAGCAGTACTTC. The encoded protein is CASSQIRGTQSSYEQYF.